The 28 T cell receptor beta chains below come from one sample, sequenced in a study of cytomegalovirus exposure and HLA in healthy donors. The method was immunoSEQ multiplex PCR; TCRdb's version includes in-frame clones alone and lacks a portion of them. Of roughly 90,000 clones listed, 85% are singletons. The sequenced sample consisted of PBMCs. The receptors were gathered from a man aged 18-30 years in good health and CMV-seropositive.

The V gene is TRBV5-6, the J gene TRBJ2-2; TRBD1 aligns across 12 bases. Germline V gene lookup returns CDR1 SGHDT and CDR2 YYEEEE. CDR3 length: 16 amino acids. After removal of 6 bases from V and 7 bases from J, the junction contained 10 bases not matched to a gene. The CDR3 nucleotides are TGTGCCAGCATCCAGGGACAGGGGGCGCGTAACGGGGAGCTGTTTTTT. Protein sequence: CASIQGQGARNGELFF. The variable domain in full, with the rest retrieved from reference TRBV5-6 and TRBJ2-2, is DAGVTQSPTHLIKTRGQQVTLRCSPKSGHDTVSWYQQALGQGPQFIFQYYEEEERQRGNFPDRFSGHQFPNYSSELNVNALLLGDSALYLCASIQGQGARNGELFFGEGSRLTVL.

This clone was seen a few times. V and J are TRBV27 and TRBJ2-2; no reliable D call. This CDR3 is built from 11 residues. V lost 5 bases to trimming and J lost 6 bases, with 4 bases between them. The germline CDR1 and CDR2 sequences are MNHEY and SMNVEV (reference sequence). The CDR3 here is CASSEAGELFF. CDR3 DNA sequence: TGTGCCAGCAGTGAGGCCGGGGAGCTGTTTTTT.

The rearrangement links TRBV29-1 to TRBJ2-1; 14 bases agree with TRBD2. CDR3 length equals 16 residues. Germline-derived CDR1 and CDR2 are SQVTM and ANQGSEA. Trimming at V came to 3 bases and at J to 8 bases, leaving 9 bases not matched to a gene. The CDR3 is CSVDIRGTSGSDEQFF. CDR3 nucleotides: TGCAGCGTTGATATTCGGGGGACTAGCGGGAGTGATGAGCAGTTCTTC.

This clone was found once. The chain joins TRBV28 to TRBJ2-7, with TRBD2 identical over 7 bases. The V segment lost 5 bases and the J segment 0 bases; nucleotides outside the gene matches: 4. The germline gives CDR1 MDHEN, CDR2 SYDVKM. The CDR3 is 14 amino acids. The CDR3 nucleotides are TGTGCCAGCAGTCCTTCGGGGGGCTCCTACGAGCAGTACGTC. This gives the protein CASSPSGGSYEQYV.

In nucleotides, the CDR3 is TGCGCCAGCAGCTTGGAGGGACTACTCGACAATGAGCAGTTCTTC. This encodes CASSLEGLLDNEQFF. This rearrangement joins TRBV5-1 to TRBJ2-1, with TRBD2 identical over 7 bases. Looked up from germline, CDR1 is SGHRS and CDR2 is YFSETQ. The CDR3 extends over 15 amino acids. V lost 0 bases, J lost 5 bases, and 5 bases stayed unmatched.

This clone was counted between two and nine times. J is TRBJ2-3 and V is TRBV9; a weak D match, TRBD2 (5 bases). The CDR3 is 14 amino acids. The germline gives CDR1 SGDLS, CDR2 YYNGEE. The ends were cut back, 0 bases at V and 6 bases at J, with 11 bases in the middle. The CDR3 DNA follows: TGTGCCAGCAGCGTAGGGCCTAGCAAGGATACGCAGTATTTT. Protein sequence: CASSVGPSKDTQYF.

This chain joins TRBV2 and TRBJ1-4; 10 nucleotides match TRBD1. Looked up from germline, CDR1 is SNHLY and CDR2 is FYNNEI. V gave up 7 bases and J gave up 2 bases; unmatched junction bases: 7. This CDR3 has 16 amino acids. DNA of the CDR3: TGTGCCAGCAAGGGACAGGGGATTTTCACTAATGAAAAACTGTTTTTT. Translation: CASKGQGIFTNEKLFF.

The chain has TRBV27 and TRBJ1-1, with a possible D match to TRBD1 (5 bases). Looked up from germline, CDR1 is MNHEY and CDR2 is SMNVEV (reference sequence). CDR3 length: 15 residues. With 0 bases removed from V and 0 bases from J, the gap between germline ends came to 8 bases. The chain's CDR3 is CASSLSGGMNTEAFF. CDR3 bases: TGTGCCAGCAGTTTATCGGGGGGTATGAACACTGAAGCTTTCTTT.

The V gene is TRBV5-6, the J gene TRBJ1-1; tentative D call: TRBD1 (5 bases). Germline V lookup: CDR1 SGHDT, CDR2 YYEEEE. Between the trimmed V and J ends, which lost 4 bases and 0 bases, there was a span of 22 bases. This CDR3 has 18 amino acids. CDR3 sequence: CASSVGPHRTVMNTEAFF. The CDR3 nucleotides are TGTGCCAGCAGCGTTGGGCCCCACAGGACCGTGATGAACACTGAAGCTTTCTTT.

The chain joins TRBV13 to TRBJ2-1; tentative D call: TRBD2 (6 bases). This CDR3 comprises 16 residues. V lost 5 bases, J lost 1 base, and 15 bases lay in between. The germline gives CDR1 PRHDT, CDR2 FYEKMQ (reference sequence). The CDR3 region has the DNA TGTGCCAGCAGCCCCACGCGGGAAGGGTCCTACAATGAGCAGTTCTTC. Translating gives CASSPTREGSYNEQFF.

This clone was seen a single time. V and J are TRBV19 and TRBJ1-3; the D is unclear. Germline values: CDR1 LNHDA, CDR2 SQIVND (reference sequence). Trimming stripped 8 bases from V and 2 bases from J, with 13 bases between. This CDR3 spans 14 amino acids. CDR3 sequence reads: CASSENGAGNTIYF. In nucleotides, the CDR3 is TGTGCCAGTTCCGAGAACGGAGCTGGAAACACCATATATTTT.

This clone appeared a single time. J is TRBJ2-3 and V is TRBV5-1, with 8 bases identical to TRBD1. The germline V gene has CDR1 SGHRS and CDR2 YFSETQ. The CDR3 is 14 amino acids. With V trimmed by 6 bases and J by 8 bases, 11 bases remained unmatched. CDR3 amino acids: CASIGQGEFGTQYF. The DNA for the CDR3 is TGCGCCAGCATCGGACAGGGAGAATTTGGTACGCAGTATTTT.

V gene TRBV5-4 combines with J gene TRBJ2-1; 7 nucleotides match TRBD1. V gave up 4 bases and J gave up 4 bases; unmatched junction bases: 11. CDR1 SGHNT and CDR2 YYREEE come from the germline V gene (reference sequence). This CDR3 has 16 amino acids. CDR3 sequence (DNA): TGTGCCAGCAGCCGTGACGGGACAGTAAAGTACAATGAGCAGTTCTTC. This sequence encodes CASSRDGTVKYNEQFF.

The chain is built from TRBV6-5 and TRBJ1-4, with D unclear. The V and J ends lost 7 bases and 8 bases respectively, with 17 bases between them. The CDR3 extends over 14 amino acids. Looked up from germline, CDR1 is MNHEY and CDR2 is SVGAGI. This chain's CDR3 is CASTSTILGEKLFF. In DNA, the CDR3 is TGTGCCAGCACCTCGACTATTCTCGGGGAAAAACTGTTTTTT.

The V call is TRBV29-1, the J call TRBJ2-7; 7 nucleotides align to TRBD2. The CDR3 totals 12 residues. Germline values: CDR1 SQVTM, CDR2 ANQGSEA. V was clipped by 3 bases and J by 3 bases; unmatched bases: 2. This chain's CDR3 is CSVEGGGYEQYF. The CDR3 bases are TGCAGCGTTGAGGGGGGGGGCTACGAGCAGTACTTC.

The chain employs TRBV6-1 and TRBJ2-3, with 9 bases matching TRBD2. The CDR3 contains 15 residues. Germline-derived CDR1 and CDR2 are MNHNS and SASEGT. V gave up 8 bases and J gave up 5 bases; unmatched junction bases: 11. The CDR3 loop reads CASQPVAGAIDTQYF. As DNA, the CDR3 is TGTGCCAGCCAACCTGTAGCGGGAGCGATAGATACGCAGTATTTT.

The rearrangement joins TRBV9 to TRBJ1-3; D gene ambiguous. The CDR3 totals 15 residues. Trimming took 0 bases from V and 0 from J, leaving 7 bases between them. Germline CDR1 reads SGDLS; CDR2 reads YYNGEE. CDR3 protein: CASSVGGFSGNTIYF. The DNA of the CDR3 is TGTGCCAGCAGCGTAGGAGGGTTCTCTGGAAACACCATATATTTT.

The chain couples TRBV5-1 to TRBJ1-4; a weak D match, TRBD1 (6 bases). The V gene lost 4 bases and the J gene lost 7 bases, with 11 bases spanning the gap. The germline CDR1 and CDR2 sequences are SGHRS and YFSETQ. CDR3 size: 13 residues. This chain's CDR3 is CASSDGQLEKLFF. Written as DNA, the CDR3 is TGCGCCAGCAGCGACGGACAGCTTGAAAAACTGTTTTTT.

This chain connects TRBV11-2 to TRBJ2-1; 12 positions agree with TRBD2. Germline lookup yields CDR1 SGHAT and CDR2 FQNNGV. The CDR3 length is 15 residues. V was clipped by 5 bases and J by 8 bases; unmatched bases: 7. This CDR3 is CASSLLAGGPYEQFF. For the CDR3, the DNA is TGTGCCAGCAGCCTCCTAGCGGGAGGGCCTTATGAGCAGTTCTTC.

The genes are TRBV5-1 and TRBJ2-3, with a tentative D call TRBD1 (7 bases). The ends were cut back, 4 bases at V and 3 bases at J, with 15 bases in the middle. The CDR3 totals 15 residues. Germline V lookup: CDR1 SGHRS, CDR2 YFSETQ. CDR3 protein: CASSPAGGSTDTQYF. The CDR3 region has the DNA TGCGCCAGCAGCCCAGCAGGGGGGTCGACAGATACGCAGTATTTT.

V and J are TRBV7-9 and TRBJ2-1; 7 bases fit TRBD1. Germline V gene data show CDR1 as SEHNR and CDR2 as FQNEAQ (reference sequence). Germline trimming cut 5 bases from V and 12 bases from J; bases unmatched to any gene: 10. The CDR3 sequence is 13 residues long. The CDR3 DNA follows: TGTGCCAGCAGCACATCACTCCGGGACAGGCAGTTCTTC. Protein: CASSTSLRDRQFF.

The chain employs TRBV28 and TRBJ1-5, with TRBD1 matching over 10 bases. This CDR3 contains 15 residues. Germline V gene sequence: CDR1 MDHEN, CDR2 SYDVKM. The junction had 10 bases not matched to a gene; V was cut back by 8 bases and J by 6 bases. The CDR3 is CASLDRGHGFQPQHF. The CDR3 DNA sequence: TGTGCCAGCCTAGACAGGGGGCATGGATTTCAGCCCCAGCATTTT.

A few counts support this clone. The rearrangement joins TRBV5-1 to TRBJ2-3, with 7 bases identical to TRBD1. Per the germline V gene, CDR1 is SGHRS and CDR2 is YFSETQ. After removal of 0 bases from V and 2 bases from J, the junction contained 9 bases not matched to a gene. There are 17 residues in the CDR3. CDR3 sequence (DNA): TGCGCCAGCAGCTTGGAGCCGGGACAGCACCTCACAGATACGCAGTATTTT. Translation gives CASSLEPGQHLTDTQYF.

CDR3 sequence (DNA): TGTGCCAGCAGCTTCGTAATTGGGAGCACCGGGGAGCTGTTTTTT. Its protein product is CASSFVIGSTGELFF. The genes are TRBV7-2 and TRBJ2-2, with D possibly being TRBD2 (5 bases). Trimming shortened V by 3 bases and J by 4 bases, and 12 bases separated the two germline ends. This CDR3 spans 15 amino acids. Germline loops: CDR1 SGHTA, CDR2 FQGNSA.

The genes are TRBV5-1 and TRBJ2-1; D might be TRBD2 (5 bases). V was shortened by 0 bases and J by 3 bases, with 7 bases between the two germline ends. Germline values: CDR1 SGHRS, CDR2 YFSETQ. The CDR3 is made up of 14 amino acids. The CDR3 loop is CASSLGAGYNEQFF. The CDR3 coding sequence is TGCGCCAGCAGCTTGGGTGCGGGCTACAATGAGCAGTTCTTC. Full variable domain (missing parts from reference TRBV5-1 and TRBJ2-1): KAGVTQTPRYLIKTRGQQVTLSCSPISGHRSVSWYQQTPGQGLQFLFEYFSETQRNKGNFPGRFSGRQFSNSRSEMNVSTLELGDSALYLCASSLGAGYNEQFFGPGTRLTVL.

This sequence joins TRBV28 and TRBJ2-5; D is possibly TRBD2 (6 bases). Germline V gene data show CDR1 as MDHEN and CDR2 as SYDVKM. The CDR3 has 14 residues. V lost 3 bases, J lost 4 bases, and 12 bases lay in between. The CDR3: CASSFPVGGETQYF. The DNA for the CDR3 is TGTGCCAGCAGTTTCCCCGTCGGGGGAGAGACCCAGTACTTC. The full variable domain, in which reference TRBV28 and TRBJ2-5 provide the parts outside the CDR3, is DVKVTQSSRYLVKRTGEKVFLECVQDMDHENMFWYRQDPGLGLRLIYFSYDVKMKEKGDIPEGYSVSREKKERFSLILESASTNQTSMYLCASSFPVGGETQYFGPGTRLLVL.

V and J are TRBV6-5 and TRBJ1-5; no reliable D call. The CDR3 length is 14 residues. Trimming cost V 5 bases and J 1 base, with 9 bases left between them. CDR1 is MNHEY and CDR2 is SVGAGI in the germline V gene. CDR3 amino acids: CASSLPGSNQPQHF. The CDR3 DNA follows: TGTGCCAGCAGTCTCCCGGGAAGCAATCAGCCCCAGCATTTT.

The chain is built from TRBV5-6 and TRBJ2-2, with 7 bases identical to TRBD1. Trimming removed 4 bases from V and 5 bases from J; junction bases left unmatched: 14. The CDR3 runs 17 residues. Looked up from germline, CDR1 is SGHDT and CDR2 is YYEEEE. The CDR3 sequence is CASSIQSGQKLTGELFF. The DNA of the CDR3 is TGTGCCAGCAGCATTCAATCGGGACAGAAATTGACCGGGGAGCTGTTTTTT.